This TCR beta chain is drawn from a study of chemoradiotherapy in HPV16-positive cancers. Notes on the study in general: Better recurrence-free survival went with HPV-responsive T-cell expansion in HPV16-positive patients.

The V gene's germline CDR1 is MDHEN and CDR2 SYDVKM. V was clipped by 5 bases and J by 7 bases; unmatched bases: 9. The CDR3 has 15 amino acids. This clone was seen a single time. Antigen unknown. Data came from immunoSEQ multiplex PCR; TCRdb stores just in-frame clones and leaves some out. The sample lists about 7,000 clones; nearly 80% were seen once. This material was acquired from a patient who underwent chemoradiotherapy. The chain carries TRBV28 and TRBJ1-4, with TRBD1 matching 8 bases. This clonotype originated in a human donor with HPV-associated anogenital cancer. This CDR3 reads CASSATGGLGEKLFF. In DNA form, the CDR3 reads TGTGCCAGCAGTGCCACAGGGGGACTGGGTGAAAAACTGTTTTTT.